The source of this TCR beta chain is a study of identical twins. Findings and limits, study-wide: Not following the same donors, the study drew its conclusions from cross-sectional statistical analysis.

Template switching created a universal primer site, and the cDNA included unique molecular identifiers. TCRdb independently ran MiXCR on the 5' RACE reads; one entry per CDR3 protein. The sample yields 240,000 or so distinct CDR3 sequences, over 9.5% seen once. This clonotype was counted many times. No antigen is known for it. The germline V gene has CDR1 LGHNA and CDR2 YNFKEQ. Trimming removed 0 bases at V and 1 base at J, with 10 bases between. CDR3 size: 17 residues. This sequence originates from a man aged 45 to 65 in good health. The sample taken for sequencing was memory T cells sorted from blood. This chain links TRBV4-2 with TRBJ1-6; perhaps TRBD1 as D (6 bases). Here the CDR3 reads CASSQEAGTSYNSPLHF. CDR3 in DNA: TGTGCCAGCAGCCAAGAGGCCGGGACATCCTATAATTCACCCCTCCACTTT.